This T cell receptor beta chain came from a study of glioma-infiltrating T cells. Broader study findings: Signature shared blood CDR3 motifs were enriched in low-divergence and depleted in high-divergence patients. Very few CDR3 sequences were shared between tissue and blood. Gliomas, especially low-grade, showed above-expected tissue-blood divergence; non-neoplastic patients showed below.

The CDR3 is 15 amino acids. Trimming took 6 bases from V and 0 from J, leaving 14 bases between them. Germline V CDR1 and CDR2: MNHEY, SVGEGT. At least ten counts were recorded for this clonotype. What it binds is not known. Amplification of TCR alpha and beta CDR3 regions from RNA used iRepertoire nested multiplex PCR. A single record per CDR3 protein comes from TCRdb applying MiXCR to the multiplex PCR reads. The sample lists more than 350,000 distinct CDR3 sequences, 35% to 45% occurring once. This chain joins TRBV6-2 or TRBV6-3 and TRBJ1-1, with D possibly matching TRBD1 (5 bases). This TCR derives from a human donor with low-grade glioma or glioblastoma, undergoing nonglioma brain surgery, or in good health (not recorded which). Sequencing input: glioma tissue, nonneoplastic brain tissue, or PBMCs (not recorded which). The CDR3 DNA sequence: TGTGCCAGCAGATCCTATGGGGCGGTGAACACTGAAGCTTTCTTT. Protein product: CASRSYGAVNTEAFF.